Here is one T cell receptor beta chain with its context. Its antigen is unidentified. This entry is derived from a study of cytomegalovirus exposure and HLA in healthy donors. At the level of the study: Genotyping showed 81% of hundreds of donors falling in the Caucasian-associated ancestry cluster. Study conclusions and caveats: A later examination showed that TCR association rates differed by HLA locus, with DRB1 most and HLA-C fewest.

The CDR3 length is 14 residues. Primers: 60 Vbeta forward and 13 Jbeta reverse. Repertoires were generated with immunoSEQ multiplex PCR, while TCRdb's copy carries only in-frame clones and drops some. The sample yields fewer than 150,000 clones, around 74% seen once. The chain has TRBV21-1 and TRBJ2-7; the listed D gene, TRBD1, was not tested against the DNA. TRBV21-1 counts as a pseudogene. This clonotype was sampled from a young man in good health and CMV-seronegative. The sample was PBMCs. In nucleotides, the CDR3 is TGTGCCAGCAGCAAAGGCAGGGGGACCTACGAGCAGTACTTC. Encoded protein: CASSKGRGTYEQYF.